Described below is a single T cell receptor (beta chain) sequence and its context. The antigen remains undetermined. CDR3 length: 15 amino acids. Germline lookup yields CDR1 SGHRS and CDR2 YFSETQ. Trimming shortened V by 5 bases and J by 1 base, and 14 bases separated the two germline ends. This specimen belongs to a study of response to subunit inactivated influenza vaccine. Broader study findings: Each seasonal influenza vaccination recruits few new T cells, the authors suggested.

TCRdb reprocessed the RT-PCR reads via MiXCR and lists one record per CDR3 protein. The sample records about 500,000 distinct CDR3 sequences, 10% to 15% being singletons. The sequence derives from a middle-aged man who received an inactivated influenza vaccine. The source material was PBMCs from blood, sampled roughly 45 days after vaccination. V is TRBV5-1 and J is TRBJ2-3; D is perhaps TRBD1 or TRBD2 (5 bases each). The CDR3 reads CASRVGRYRTDTQYF. The CDR3 coding sequence is TGCGCCAGCAGAGTGGGACGCTACCGCACAGATACGCAGTATTTT.